This T cell receptor (beta chain) emerged from a study of blood T cell repertoires in COVID-19. Study overall: Material from acute and convalescent COVID-19 was sourced from the United States, Italy and Spain. In each case, the material was cDNA or gDNA derived from T cells, B-cell-depleted T cells, or PBMCs.

In the study's own analysis: Amplification with reference gene primers provided the estimates of nucleated cell counts. Libraries were prepared by immunoSEQ multiplex PCR; TCRdb keeps only in-frame clonotypes and omits some of them. V and J calls and clone size are those listed in that table; D and trimming were worked out from the DNA. The sample lists 25,000 to 35,000 clones; 89% were seen once. The germline CDR1 and CDR2 sequences are SGHDN and FVKESK. The V end lost 0 bases, the J end lost 9 bases, and 9 bases lay between the germline ends. The CDR3 sequence is 13 residues long. The chain joins TRBV14 to TRBJ1-3; no firm D call. The TCR originated in a human donor with acute or convalescent COVID-19. The donor label of this sample is uncertain. Sequenced: peripheral blood. Here the CDR3 DNA reads TGTGCCAGCAGCCAAGACACCCGGGGCACCATATATTTT. This sequence encodes CASSQDTRGTIYF.